These T cell receptor beta chains were read from a single sample in a study of human T cells and chemical hapten exposure. TCRdb called the RACE reads again in MiXCR, with one record for every CDR3 protein. The sample yields 150,000 to 200,000 distinct CDR3 sequences, approximately 20% seen once. Sample: whole blood, taken in connection with sensitization to the hapten diphenylcyclopropenone (DPC). The receptors here all came from a woman in her forties or fifties with alopecia areata. Some clones in this sample may be carry-over from other donors' samples. Both conserved end residues are part of each CDR3. Fields, in order: J gene, V gene, D gene, clone size, CDR3 length, CDR3 protein, CDR3 DNA. D genes are given only for firm matches. A row's size may be missing; if present it is once, few, many or a size class.

TRBJ1-6	TRBV21-1	.	.	17	CASSRFRDSSYNSPLHF	TGTGCCAGCAGCCGATTTAGGGATAGCTCCTATAATTCACCCCTCCACTTT
TRBJ1-5	TRBV28	.	few	16	CASRNGKGVSNQPQHF	TGTGCCAGCAGAAATGGTAAGGGAGTAAGCAATCAGCCCCAGCATTTT
TRBJ2-1	TRBV5-1	TRBD2	few	16	CASSLAGTRHYNEQFF	TGCGCCAGCAGCTTGGCCGGGACTAGACACTACAATGAGCAGTTCTTC
TRBJ2-7	TRBV10-3	TRBD1	.	14	CAISNRDRGYEQYF	TGTGCCATCAGTAACCGGGACAGGGGCTACGAGCAGTACTTC
TRBJ2-4	TRBV29-1	.	few	14	CSVEGGLAKNIQYF	TGCAGCGTTGAGGGGGGCCTAGCCAAAAACATTCAGTACTTC
TRBJ2-7	TRBV6-2/TRBV6-3	.	.	13	CASSAQARVEQYF	TGTGCCAGCAGCGCCCAGGCCAGGGTCGAGCAGTACTTC
TRBJ1-1	TRBV20-1	TRBD1	.	17	CSARRPGTGRMNTEAFF	TGCAGTGCTAGAAGACCCGGGACAGGGCGCATGAACACTGAAGCTTTCTTT
TRBJ2-2	TRBV7-7	TRBD2	.	16	CASSWRLAGDGQELFF	TGTGCCAGCAGCTGGCGACTAGCGGGGGACGGTCAGGAGCTGTTTTTT
TRBJ1-1	TRBV11-2	.	.	15	CASILLPGLNTEAFF	TGTGCCAGCATCTTACTTCCAGGATTGAACACTGAAGCTTTCTTT
TRBJ2-4	TRBV6-6	.	.	16	CASSSKQGVAKNIQYF	TGTGCCAGCAGTTCGAAGCAGGGAGTAGCCAAAAACATTCAGTACTTC
TRBJ2-7	TRBV28	.	few	17	CASSTGGNLGLFDEQYF	TGTGCCAGCAGTACCGGAGGAAACCTAGGGTTATTTGACGAGCAGTACTTC
TRBJ2-1	TRBV20-1	TRBD2	.	15	CSASQAGGTGNEQFF	TGCAGTGCTAGTCAAGCGGGAGGAACAGGAAATGAGCAGTTCTTC
TRBJ2-3	TRBV6-6	TRBD1	once	16	CASSYPGQVHTDTQYF	TGTGCCAGCAGTTACCCGGGACAGGTTCACACAGATACGCAGTATTTT
TRBJ2-1	TRBV2	.	few	15	CASSYRDHSYNEQFF	TGTGCCAGCAGCTACCGGGACCACTCCTACAATGAGCAGTTCTTC
TRBJ1-1	TRBV3-1	TRBD1	many	13	CASGGQLNTEAFF	TGTGCCAGCGGGGGACAGTTGAACACTGAAGCTTTCTTT
TRBJ1-2	TRBV29-1	.	few	13	CSVEEAGLGGYTF	TGCAGCGTTGAAGAGGCAGGGTTAGGTGGCTACACCTTC
TRBJ1-4	TRBV12-3/TRBV12-4	.	.	13	CASKDRYNEKLFF	TGTGCCAGCAAGGACAGATACAATGAAAAACTGTTTTTT
TRBJ1-2	TRBV29-1	.	.	12	CSVEEGAGGYTF	TGCAGCGTTGAAGAGGGGGCAGGGGGCTACACCTTC
TRBJ1-6	TRBV20-1	.	few	13	CSALPGDDSPLHF	TGCAGTGCCCTCCCCGGCGACGATTCACCCCTCCACTTT
TRBJ2-7	TRBV5-1	TRBD1	.	14	CASSSDGQGYEQYF	TGCGCCAGCAGCTCTGACGGACAGGGCTACGAGCAGTACTTC
TRBJ1-1	TRBV5-1	.	few	15	CASSLQGPGDTEAFF	TGCGCCAGCAGCCTACAGGGCCCAGGAGACACTGAAGCTTTCTTT
TRBJ2-7	TRBV12-5	.	.	15	CASGLAGLLPYEQYF	TGTGCTAGTGGTTTGGCGGGACTGCTTCCCTACGAGCAGTACTTC